This entry is about one TCR beta chain. This sample was included in a study of cytomegalovirus exposure and HLA in healthy donors. Vbeta (60) and Jbeta (13) primers were used in the PCR. Sequencing was performed with immunoSEQ multiplex PCR; in TCRdb, only in-frame clones are kept and a portion is missing. The sample shows about 170,000 clones, around three quarters of them seen only once. Each donor was healthy, and each was a bone marrow donor. Trimming took 3 bases from V and 8 from J; bases not matched to a gene: 11. The length of the CDR3 is 16 residues. Germline V gives CDR1 SGHNT, CDR2 YYREEE (reference sequence).

The rearrangement uses TRBV5-4 and TRBJ2-1; 10 nucleotides agree with TRBD2. This sequence was found in a woman in her 50s in good health and CMV-seronegative. Input material: PBMCs. The CDR3 region is CASSSRASGSLDEQFF. In nucleotides, the CDR3 is TGTGCCAGCAGCTCGAGGGCTAGCGGGAGTCTGGATGAGCAGTTCTTC.